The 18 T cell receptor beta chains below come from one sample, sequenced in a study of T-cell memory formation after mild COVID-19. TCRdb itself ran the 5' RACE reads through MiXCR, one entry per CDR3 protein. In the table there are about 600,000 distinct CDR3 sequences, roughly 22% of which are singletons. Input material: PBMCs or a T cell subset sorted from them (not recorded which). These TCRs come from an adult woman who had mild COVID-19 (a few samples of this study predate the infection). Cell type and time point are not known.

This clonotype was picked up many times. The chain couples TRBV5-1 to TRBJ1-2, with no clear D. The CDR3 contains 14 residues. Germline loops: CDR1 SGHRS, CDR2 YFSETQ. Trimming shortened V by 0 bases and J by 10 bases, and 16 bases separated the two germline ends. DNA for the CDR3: TGCGCCAGCAGCTTGGTGGCTGGAACCTCTCTCTACACCTTC. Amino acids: CASSLVAGTSLYTF.

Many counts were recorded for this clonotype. CDR3 sequence: CSASTPGTGELFF. The CDR3 DNA reads as TGCAGTGCCTCAACGCCGGGGACCGGGGAGCTGTTTTTT. V usage is TRBV20-1 and J usage is TRBJ2-2; tentatively, D is TRBD2 (5 bases). V gave up 6 bases and J gave up 5 bases, with 13 bases separating them. CDR3 size: 13 residues. The germline V gene has CDR1 DFQATT and CDR2 SNEGSKA (reference sequence).

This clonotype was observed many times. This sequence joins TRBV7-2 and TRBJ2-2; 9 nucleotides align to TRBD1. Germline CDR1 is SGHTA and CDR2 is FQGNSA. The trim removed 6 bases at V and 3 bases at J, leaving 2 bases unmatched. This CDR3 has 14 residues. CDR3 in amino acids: CASRGQGYTGELFF. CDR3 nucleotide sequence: TGTGCCAGCAGAGGACAGGGGTACACCGGGGAGCTGTTTTTT. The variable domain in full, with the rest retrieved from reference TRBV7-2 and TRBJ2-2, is GAGVSQSPSNKVTEKGKDVELRCDPISGHTALYWYRQSLGQGLEFLIYFQGNSAPDKSGLPSDRFSAERTGGSVSTLTIQRTQQEDSAVYLCASRGQGYTGELFFGEGSRLTVL.

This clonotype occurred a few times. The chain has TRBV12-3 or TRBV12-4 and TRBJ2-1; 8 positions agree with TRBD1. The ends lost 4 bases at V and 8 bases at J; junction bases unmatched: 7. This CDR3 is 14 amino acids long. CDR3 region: CASSYRGSSDEQFF. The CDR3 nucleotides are TGTGCCAGCAGTTACAGGGGGTCGAGCGATGAGCAGTTCTTC.

CDR3 DNA: TGCAGCGCCACTGGACAGGCCCTAGACTATGGCTACACCTTC. It codes for CSATGQALDYGYTF. J is TRBJ1-2 and V is TRBV29-1; 7 positions agree with TRBD1. Germline CDR1 reads SQVTM; CDR2 reads ANQGSEA. With 7 bases clipped from V and 3 bases from J, the junction kept 11 bases outside the gene matches. This CDR3 is 14 amino acids long.

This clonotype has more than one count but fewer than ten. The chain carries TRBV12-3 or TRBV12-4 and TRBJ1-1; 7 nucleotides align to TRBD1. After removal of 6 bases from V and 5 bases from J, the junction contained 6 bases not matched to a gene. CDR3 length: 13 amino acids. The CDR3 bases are TGTGCCAGCAGGTTCGGGACAGTTACTGAAGCTTTCTTT. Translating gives CASRFGTVTEAFF.

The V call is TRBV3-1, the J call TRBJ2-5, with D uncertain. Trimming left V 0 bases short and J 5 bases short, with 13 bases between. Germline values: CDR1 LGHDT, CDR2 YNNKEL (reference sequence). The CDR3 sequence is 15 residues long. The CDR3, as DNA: TGTGCCAGCAGCCAAGAAAGCCCTTCCAAGGAGACCCAGTACTTC. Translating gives CASSQESPSKETQYF.

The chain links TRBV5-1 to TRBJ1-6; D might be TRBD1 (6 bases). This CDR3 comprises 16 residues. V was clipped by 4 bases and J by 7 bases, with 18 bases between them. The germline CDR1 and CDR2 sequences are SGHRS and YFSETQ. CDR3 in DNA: TGCGCCAGCAGCCGCGGGCAACCCCAGGGGAATTCACCCCTCCACTTT. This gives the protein CASSRGQPQGNSPLHF.

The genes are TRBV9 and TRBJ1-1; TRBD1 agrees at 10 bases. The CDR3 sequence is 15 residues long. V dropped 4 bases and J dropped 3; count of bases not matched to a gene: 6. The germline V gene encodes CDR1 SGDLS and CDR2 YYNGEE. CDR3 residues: CASSPTGGGYTEAFF. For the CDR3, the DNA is TGTGCCAGCAGCCCGACAGGGGGCGGGTACACTGAAGCTTTCTTT.

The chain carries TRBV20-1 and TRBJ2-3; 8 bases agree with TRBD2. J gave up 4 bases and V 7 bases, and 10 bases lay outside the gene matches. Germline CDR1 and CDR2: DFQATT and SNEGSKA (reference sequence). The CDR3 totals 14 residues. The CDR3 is CSVWSGGRPDTQYF. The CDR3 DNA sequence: TGCAGTGTATGGAGCGGGGGTCGGCCAGATACGCAGTATTTT.

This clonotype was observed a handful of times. CDR3 coding DNA: TGTGCCACCAGTGATTTCTCCGGGACCACAGATACGCAGTATTTT. Translated, it gives CATSDFSGTTDTQYF. The J gene is TRBJ2-3, the V gene TRBV24-1; D may correspond to TRBD1 or TRBD2 (5 bases each). This CDR3 has 15 amino acids. CDR1 and CDR2 from the germline V gene are KGHDR and SFDVKD. Trimming pared 1 base from V and 2 bases from J, leaving 9 bases between.

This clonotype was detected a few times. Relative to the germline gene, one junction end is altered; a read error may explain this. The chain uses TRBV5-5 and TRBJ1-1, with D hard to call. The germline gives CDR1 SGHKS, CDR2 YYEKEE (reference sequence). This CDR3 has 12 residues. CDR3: CASSLSNSEAFF. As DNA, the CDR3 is TGTGCCAGCAGCTTGTCGAACAGTGAAGCTTTCTTT.

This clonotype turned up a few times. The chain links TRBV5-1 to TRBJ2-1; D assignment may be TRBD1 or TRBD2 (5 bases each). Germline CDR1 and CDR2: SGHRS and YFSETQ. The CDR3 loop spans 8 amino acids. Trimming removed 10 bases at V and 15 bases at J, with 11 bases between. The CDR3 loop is CALRGGFF. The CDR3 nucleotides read TGCGCCCTCCGTGGGGGGTTCTTC.

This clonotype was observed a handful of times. This CDR3 reads CSASAGEGRDEQYF. For the CDR3, the DNA is TGCAGTGCTAGTGCTGGTGAGGGCCGAGACGAGCAGTACTTC. The chain combines TRBV20-1 with TRBJ2-7; a possible D gene is TRBD2 (5 bases). This CDR3 spans 14 amino acids. V shed 3 bases and J shed 5 bases, with 17 bases lying between them. Germline CDR1 is DFQATT and CDR2 is SNEGSKA (reference sequence).

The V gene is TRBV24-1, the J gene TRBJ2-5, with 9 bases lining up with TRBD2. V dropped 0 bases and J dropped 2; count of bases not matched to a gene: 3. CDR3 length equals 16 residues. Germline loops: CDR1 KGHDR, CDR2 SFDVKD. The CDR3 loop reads CATSDLLAGSQETQYF. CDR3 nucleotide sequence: TGTGCCACCAGTGATTTGCTAGCGGGGTCTCAAGAGACCCAGTACTTC.

CDR3 region: CASSWEEIEYNQPQHF. Written as DNA, the CDR3 is TGTGCCAGCAGCTGGGAAGAAATTGAGTACAATCAGCCCCAGCATTTT. The gene calls are TRBV11-2 and TRBJ1-5; D remains unclear. CDR3 length: 16 residues. Trimming took off 4 bases at V and 3 bases at J, with 16 bases between the two ends. The germline gives CDR1 SGHAT, CDR2 FQNNGV.

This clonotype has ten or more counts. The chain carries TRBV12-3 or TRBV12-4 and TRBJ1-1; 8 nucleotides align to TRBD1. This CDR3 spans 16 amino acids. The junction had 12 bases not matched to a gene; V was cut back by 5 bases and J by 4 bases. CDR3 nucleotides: TGTGCCAGCAGTGATACAGGACAGGGATTACGCACTGAAGCTTTCTTT. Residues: CASSDTGQGLRTEAFF.

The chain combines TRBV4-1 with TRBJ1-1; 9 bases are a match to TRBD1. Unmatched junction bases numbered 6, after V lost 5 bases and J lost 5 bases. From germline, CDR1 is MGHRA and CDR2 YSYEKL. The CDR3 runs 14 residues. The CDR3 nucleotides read TGCGCCAGCAGCTATGGGACAGGGTGGACTGAAGCTTTCTTT. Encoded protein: CASSYGTGWTEAFF.